Below are 2 T cell receptor beta chains sequenced from a single sample in a study of cytomegalovirus exposure and HLA in healthy donors. Use of 60 Vbeta and 13 Jbeta primers characterized the PCR. Assay: immunoSEQ multiplex PCR; the TCRdb copy retains only in-frame clones and omits some. The sample's table shows tens of thousands of clones. The specimen was PBMCs. These receptors were taken from a man aged 45-65 years in good health and CMV-seropositive.

The chain employs TRBV7-2 and TRBJ2-5; maybe TRBD2 (6 bases). Germline V gene lookup returns CDR1 SGHTA and CDR2 FQGNSA. Trimming cost V 7 bases and J 5 bases, with 20 bases left between them. CDR3 length: 15 amino acids. The CDR3 reads CASTFTPRGWETQYF. DNA of the CDR3: TGTGCCAGCACCTTCACACCGCGGGGTTGGGAGACCCAGTACTTC.

The chain is built from TRBV18 and TRBJ2-5; 7 bases match TRBD2. V lost 3 bases, J lost 1 base, and 5 bases stayed unmatched. CDR3 length: 15 residues. Germline CDR1 and CDR2: KGHSH and LQKENI. The CDR3 is CASSPRLAPQETQYF. CDR3 nucleotides: TGTGCCAGCTCACCTAGACTAGCTCCCCAAGAGACCCAGTACTTC.